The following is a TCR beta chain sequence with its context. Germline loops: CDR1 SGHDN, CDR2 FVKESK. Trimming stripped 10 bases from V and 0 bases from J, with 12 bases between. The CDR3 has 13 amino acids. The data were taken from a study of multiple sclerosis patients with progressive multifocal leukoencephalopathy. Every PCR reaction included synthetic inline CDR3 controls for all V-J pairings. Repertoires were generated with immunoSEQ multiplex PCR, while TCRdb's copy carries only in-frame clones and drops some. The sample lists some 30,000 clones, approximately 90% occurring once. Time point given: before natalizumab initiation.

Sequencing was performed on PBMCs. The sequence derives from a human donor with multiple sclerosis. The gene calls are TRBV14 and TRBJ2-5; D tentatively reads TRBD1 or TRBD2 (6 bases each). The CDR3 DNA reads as TGTGCCACCCGGGGGACACACCAAGAGACCCAGTACTTC. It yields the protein CATRGTHQETQYF.